This is a list of T cell receptor beta chains from one sample in a study of blood T cells in healthy people across ages. TCRdb called the 5' RACE reads again in MiXCR, with one record for every CDR3 protein. The sample has approximately 800,000 distinct CDR3 sequences, approximately 53% seen once. Sequenced sample: blood. The receptors originated from a man aged 40-49 years in good health. The CDR3 runs from the conserved cysteine through the conserved F or W. The D gene is left open where the match is weak. Clone size, where shown, is once, few, many, or a class for clones that have expanded.

j_call v_call cdr3_length clone_size d_call cdr3_aa cdr3_nt
TRBJ1-2 TRBV5-4 15 NA NA CASKTRGPANYGYTF TGTGCCAGTAAAACACGGGGGCCAGCTAACTATGGCTACACCTTC
TRBJ2-5 TRBV25-1 16 few TRBD1 CASSDQRGTAKETQYF TGTGCCAGCAGTGATCAGCGAGGGACAGCCAAAGAGACCCAGTACTTC
TRBJ2-5 TRBV5-1 14 NA TRBD2 CASSWTSGDNEQYF TGCGCCAGCAGCTGGACTAGCGGGGACAATGAGCAGTACTTC
TRBJ2-3 TRBV11-2 16 NA NA CASSLGVGFRTDTQYF TGTGCCAGCAGCTTAGGGGTAGGGTTCCGCACAGATACGCAGTATTTT
TRBJ1-2 TRBV9 12 NA NA CASRSETNRVTF TGTGCCAGCAGATCCGAGACAAACAGAGTCACCTTC
TRBJ1-1 TRBV14 13 few NA CASSRSLYTEAFF TGTGCCAGCAGCCGCTCGTTATACACTGAAGCTTTCTTT
TRBJ2-4 TRBV27 16 few NA CASSPLFGRVMDIQYF TGTGCCAGCAGTCCCTTATTCGGCAGGGTAATGGACATTCAGTACTTC
TRBJ2-5 TRBV2 15 NA TRBD2 CASRPHRLAGETQYF TGTGCCAGCAGACCCCACCGACTAGCCGGGGAGACCCAGTACTTC
TRBJ2-5 TRBV18 15 NA NA CASSPDQGPQETQYF TGTGCCAGCTCACCCGACCAAGGACCGCAGGAGACCCAGTACTTC
TRBJ1-6 TRBV2 18 NA NA CASSDPQGTVARDSPLHF TGTGCCAGCAGTGACCCCCAGGGGACTGTCGCTAGGGATTCACCCCTCCACTTT
TRBJ1-6 TRBV5-1 14 NA NA CTSSPSGRGEPLHF TGCACCAGCAGCCCCTCCGGACGGGGGGAACCCCTCCACTTT
TRBJ1-2 TRBV20-1 16 NA NA CSARSPDGRVNYGYTF TGCAGTGCTAGAAGTCCCGACGGCAGGGTAAACTATGGCTACACCTTC
TRBJ2-3 TRBV4-3 16 few NA CASSQDRGWPVYTQYF TGCGCCAGCAGCCAAGATAGGGGATGGCCGGTATATACGCAGTATTTT
TRBJ1-4 TRBV29-1 15 NA NA CSVVRGRGTNEKLFF TGCAGCGTTGTGCGGGGGCGCGGAACTAATGAAAAACTGTTTTTT
TRBJ2-3 TRBV5-1 14 NA TRBD2 CASSRDYPTDTQYF TGCGCCAGCAGCCGGGACTACCCCACAGATACGCAGTATTTT
TRBJ1-2 TRBV30 14 NA NA CAWSGGGFGHGYTF TGTGCCTGGAGTGGCGGGGGATTTGGGCATGGCTACACCTTC
TRBJ2-5 TRBV29-1 12 few NA CSVEKLEETQYF TGCAGCGTTGAGAAGTTAGAAGAGACCCAGTACTTC
TRBJ2-1 TRBV6-4 15 many TRBD2 CASSDTSGGSGEQFF TGTGCCAGCAGTGACACTAGCGGGGGGTCTGGGGAGCAGTTCTTC
TRBJ2-5 TRBV11-3 14 NA NA CASSLQQPVETQYF TGTGCCAGCAGCCTCCAACAGCCCGTAGAGACCCAGTACTTC
TRBJ1-1 TRBV29-1 15 NA NA CSAGRGLPGSTEAFF TGCAGCGCCGGGAGGGGCCTCCCAGGGAGCACTGAAGCTTTCTTT
TRBJ2-7 TRBV6-2/TRBV6-3 14 once NA CASSLEGGTYEQYF TGTGCCAGCAGTTTGGAGGGCGGGACCTACGAGCAGTACTTC
TRBJ1-2 TRBV20-1 11 NA NA CSVRGQIGYTF TGCAGTGTAAGGGGCCAAATTGGCTACACCTTC